The 10 T cell receptor beta chains below all came from one sample that was sequenced in a study of blood T cell repertoires in COVID-19. Profiling relied on immunoSEQ multiplex PCR, and the TCRdb table lists in-frame clones only, not all of them. Of more than 150,000 clones in the sample, approximately 85% were seen once. The sample consisted of peripheral blood. These receptors originate from an elderly woman with acute or convalescent COVID-19.

The rearrangement links TRBV7-2 to TRBJ2-7; D is perhaps TRBD1 (5 bases). V was clipped by 1 base and J by 2 bases, with 21 bases between them. Germline V gene sequence: CDR1 SGHTA, CDR2 FQGNSA. The CDR3 has 18 residues. CDR3 nucleotide sequence: TGTGCCAGCAGCTTAGGGGGCGGCGCGCTACGAATCACCTACGAGCAGTACTTC. Translating it yields CASSLGGGALRITYEQYF.

The V and J genes are TRBV5-1 and TRBJ1-3; 7 nucleotides align to TRBD1. Per the germline V gene, CDR1 is SGHRS and CDR2 is YFSETQ. With V trimmed by 4 bases and J by 8 bases, 9 bases remained unmatched. This CDR3 is built from 14 residues. Here the CDR3 DNA reads TGCGCCAGCAGCATCGACAGGGCCAGAGACACCATATATTTT. Translation gives CASSIDRARDTIYF.

V is TRBV5-4 and J is TRBJ2-1; 8 nucleotides agree with TRBD1. Germline-derived CDR1 and CDR2 are SGHNT and YYREEE (reference sequence). This CDR3 is built from 14 residues. J lost 7 bases, V lost 4 bases, and 7 bases had no gene match. CDR3 amino acids: CASSQPGGGNEQFF. CDR3 in DNA: TGTGCCAGCAGCCAACCAGGGGGCGGGAATGAGCAGTTCTTC.

This chain joins TRBV7-2 and TRBJ1-6; 8 bases agree with TRBD1. The CDR3 is 15 residues long. Trimming cost V 3 bases and J 10 bases; bases outside gene matches: 8. CDR1 and CDR2 (germline): SGHTA, FQGNSA. The CDR3 coding sequence is TGTGCCAGCAGCTTTATTGTCCAGGGGGCATCACCCCTCCACTTT. It specifies CASSFIVQGASPLHF.

This chain links TRBV18 with TRBJ1-5; 8 nucleotides line up with TRBD1. This CDR3 comprises 16 residues. Germline loops: CDR1 KGHSH, CDR2 LQKENI. V was pared by 3 bases and J by 4 bases, with 8 bases of the junction left unmatched. The CDR3 nucleotides read TGTGCCAGCTCACCGCGGGGGACAGGTTGGAATCAGCCCCAGCATTTT. Its translation: CASSPRGTGWNQPQHF.

CDR3 sequence: CASSSQGSGNTIYF. DNA for the CDR3: TGTGCCAGCAGCTCACAGGGTTCTGGAAACACCATATATTTT. The chain links TRBV7-3 to TRBJ1-3; D might be TRBD1 (6 bases). CDR1 and CDR2 from the germline V gene are SGHTA and FQGTGA. Trimming removed 4 bases at V and 1 base at J, with 8 bases between. The CDR3 totals 14 residues. Combining the CDR3 with reference TRBV7-3 and TRBJ1-3 gives the whole variable domain GAGVSQTPSNKVTEKGKYVELRCDPISGHTALYWYRQSLGQGPEFLIYFQGTGAADDSGLPNDRFFAVRPEGSVSTLKIQRTERGDSAVYLCASSSQGSGNTIYFGEGSWLTVV.

CDR3 residues: CASSQGGLAGAKAYEQYF. The CDR3 DNA reads TGCGCCAGCAGCCAAGGGGGGCTAGCGGGAGCAAAAGCCTACGAGCAGTACTTC. The chain carries TRBV4-1 and TRBJ2-7, with 10 bases aligning to TRBD2. Losses at the gene ends were 1 base for V and 2 bases for J; bases not matched to a gene: 11. The CDR3 sequence is 18 residues long. Germline V gene sequence: CDR1 MGHRA, CDR2 YSYEKL.

The J gene is TRBJ2-7, the V gene TRBV18; 7 bases are a match to TRBD1. CDR3 length: 16 amino acids. Germline trimming cut 4 bases from V and 0 bases from J; bases unmatched to any gene: 9. The germline gives CDR1 KGHSH, CDR2 LQKENI. The CDR3 sequence is CASSLLRGQSSYEQYF. CDR3 DNA: TGTGCCAGCTCACTTCTCAGGGGACAGAGCTCCTACGAGCAGTACTTC.

The rearrangement joins TRBV9 to TRBJ2-7, with D possibly matching TRBD2 (5 bases). V gave up 2 bases and J gave up 2 bases, with 23 bases separating them. The CDR3 sequence is 18 residues long. The germline V gene has CDR1 SGDLS and CDR2 YYNGEE. The CDR3 here is CASSVGSETTLTAYEQYF. The CDR3 DNA reads TGTGCCAGCAGCGTGGGGAGCGAAACCACCTTAACGGCCTACGAGCAGTACTTC.

J is TRBJ1-6 and V is TRBV2; D ambiguous. The germline V gene encodes CDR1 SNHLY and CDR2 FYNNEI. This CDR3 spans 13 amino acids. Trimming stripped 4 bases from V and 1 base from J, with 2 bases between. The CDR3 is CASSVSYNSPLHF. The CDR3 DNA reads as TGTGCCAGCAGTGTATCCTATAATTCACCCCTCCACTTT.